This T cell receptor (beta chain) was recovered during a study of shared clonotypes between healthy human individuals. Study-wide results and limits: Sharing across several donors was seen in 4.5% to 6.5% of naive CD4 clonotypes.

This clone has a single count. Its antigen is currently unknown. Data came from immunoSEQ multiplex PCR; TCRdb stores just in-frame clones and leaves some out. Here the sample spans about 79,000 clones, roughly two thirds being singletons. Germline V gene sequence: CDR1 SGHVS, CDR2 FQNEAQ. This CDR3 comprises 16 residues. J was trimmed by 3 bases and V by 2 bases; bases with no gene match: 6. The clonotype originates from a man under 40 in good health. The sample comprised memory CD8+ T cells sorted from blood. Documented subset: CD45RO+ cells pooled with CCR7-negative TemRA cells. The V gene is TRBV7-8, the J gene TRBJ2-7; 11 bases fit TRBD1. Here the CDR3 DNA reads TGTGCCAGCAGCTTACTTTGGGGACAGGGGGACTACGAGCAGTACTTC. As protein: CASSLLWGQGDYEQYF.